What follows describes a single T cell receptor beta chain. No antigen is known for it. The CDR3 spans 15 residues. V lost 3 bases to trimming and J lost 5 bases; unmatched junction nucleotides: 5. CDR1 and CDR2 (germline): GTSNPN, SVGIG (reference sequence). These data are taken from a study of T cell repertoires in cytomegalovirus infection. Study summary: Selection of CMV epitopes for the study included recently identified HLA-C-restricted and well-studied HLA-B-restricted ones. Shared public TCR beta signatures pointed to both CMV infection and a matching HLA type.

Study observations and caveats: Cumulative frequency (of public TCR beta family members) identified carriers of CMV plus the relevant HLA. CMV-specific HLA-C-restricted TCR beta clonotypes dominated the ex vivo response.

From the reads, TCRdb called clonotypes with MiXCR, one entry per CDR3 protein. The data contain 45,000 to 65,000 distinct CDR3 sequences, around 20% of them singletons. The clonotype comes from a human donor in good health (CMV status not recorded). Some clones in this sample may be carry-over from other donors' samples. The specimen comprised CD8+ T cells from cultured PBMCs, sampled from culture after CMV antigen stimulation. The J gene is TRBJ2-2, the V gene TRBV30, with TRBD1 matching over 11 bases. The CDR3 coding sequence is TGTGCCTGGAGCCCCGGGACAGGGGGTACCGGGGAGCTGTTTTTT. This codes for CAWSPGTGGTGELFF.